These 20 T cell receptor beta chains share one sample of origin, sequenced in a study of blood T cells in healthy people across ages. A sample-barcoded 5' primer and a J-beta primer mix were used in a second PCR of roughly 6 to 11 cycles. Each CDR3 protein is one row after TCRdb ran MiXCR on the 5' RACE reads. The sample contains a few hundred thousand distinct CDR3 sequences, 25% to 30% of which appear only once. Sample: blood. Receptors originate from a woman between 70 and 85 years old in good health.

This clonotype was detected only a few times. The chain recombines TRBV12-3 or TRBV12-4 with TRBJ2-7; D is possibly TRBD2 (6 bases). This CDR3 spans 14 amino acids. The V and J ends lost 5 bases and 4 bases respectively, with 15 bases between them. DNA of the CDR3: TGTGCCAGCAGTATACCGGGAGTCATATACGAGCAGTACTTC. It encodes CASSIPGVIYEQYF.

The CDR3 reads CASSLYRGSEKLFF. As DNA, the CDR3 is TGTGCCAGCAGTTTGTACAGGGGGAGTGAAAAACTGTTTTTT. V is TRBV28 and J is TRBJ1-4, with 8 bases that match TRBD1. V lost 3 bases to trimming and J lost 7 bases; unmatched junction nucleotides: 4. CDR3 length equals 14 residues. Per the germline V gene, CDR1 is MDHEN and CDR2 is SYDVKM. The full variable domain, completed using reference TRBV28 and TRBJ1-4, is DVKVTQSSRYLVKRTGEKVFLECVQDMDHENMFWYRQDPGLGLRLIYFSYDVKMKEKGDIPEGYSVSREKKERFSLILESASTNQTSMYLCASSLYRGSEKLFFGSGTQLSVL.

The chain carries TRBV27 and TRBJ1-5; TRBD1 agrees at 7 bases. Germline V gene lookup returns CDR1 MNHEY and CDR2 SMNVEV (reference sequence). The CDR3 length is 17 residues. J was trimmed by 4 bases and V by 3 bases; bases with no gene match: 12. The CDR3 loop reads CASSFKFRDSENQPQHF. For the CDR3, the DNA is TGTGCCAGCAGTTTCAAATTCCGGGACAGCGAGAATCAGCCCCAGCATTTT.

CDR3: CASGLGQAYNEQFF. CDR3 in DNA: TGTGCTAGTGGTTTGGGACAAGCGTACAATGAGCAGTTCTTC. This rearrangement joins TRBV12-5 to TRBJ2-1; D is undetermined. The CDR3 covers 14 residues. Trimming left V 1 base short and J 4 bases short, with 8 bases between. CDR1 and CDR2 (germline): LGHNT, FRNRAP.

The chain links TRBV14 to TRBJ2-1; 12 bases match TRBD2. Germline V gives CDR1 SGHDN, CDR2 FVKESK. The CDR3 has 13 residues. Trimming removed 5 bases from V and 12 bases from J; junction bases left unmatched: 5. The CDR3 reads CASSMTSGSGQFF. CDR3 sequence (DNA): TGTGCCAGCAGCATGACTAGCGGGAGTGGGCAGTTCTTC.

This clonotype turned up a few times. The rearrangement links TRBV6-2 or TRBV6-3 to TRBJ1-5; 7 bases match TRBD1. Trimming removed 8 bases from V and 4 bases from J; junction bases left unmatched: 8. CDR3 length: 14 amino acids. Germline CDR1 reads MNHEY; CDR2 reads SVGEGT. The CDR3 loop reads CASEMGQQNQPQHF. The CDR3 DNA reads as TGTGCCAGCGAAATGGGACAGCAAAATCAGCCCCAGCATTTT.

This clonotype has more than one count but fewer than ten. The genes are TRBV29-1 and TRBJ1-2; D is unresolved. The CDR3 sequence is 12 residues long. V was pared by 3 bases and J by 5 bases, with 10 bases between. Germline V lookup: CDR1 SQVTM, CDR2 ANQGSEA. CDR3 residues: CSVDDWAYGYTF. The CDR3 DNA is TGCAGCGTTGATGACTGGGCTTATGGCTACACCTTC.

This clonotype appeared a few times. This rearrangement joins TRBV7-3 to TRBJ2-5; D gene unclear. CDR3 length: 13 amino acids. V was shortened by 5 bases and J by 4 bases, with 11 bases between the two germline ends. The germline CDR1 and CDR2 sequences are SGHTA and FQGTGA. The CDR3 region is CASSPGWGETQYF. The CDR3 DNA sequence: TGTGCCAGCAGCCCTGGTTGGGGAGAGACCCAGTACTTC.

This clonotype was recorded a few times. The chain recombines TRBV18 with TRBJ1-1; D is unclear. This CDR3 is 14 amino acids long. CDR1 is KGHSH, CDR2 LQKENI, per germline. V was pared by 4 bases and J by 4 bases, with 13 bases between. CDR3: CASSLTVGGTEAFF. The CDR3 DNA reads as TGTGCCAGCTCACTTACGGTCGGCGGCACTGAAGCTTTCTTT.

This clonotype has only a few counts. V usage is TRBV5-1 and J usage is TRBJ2-6, with D possibly matching TRBD2 (5 bases). Germline CDR1 reads SGHRS; CDR2 reads YFSETQ. The CDR3 totals 17 residues. V gave up 1 base and J gave up 0 bases, with 11 bases separating them. The CDR3 loop reads CASSLLAQNSGANVLTF. CDR3 DNA: TGCGCCAGCAGCTTGCTAGCCCAAAACTCTGGGGCCAACGTCCTGACTTTC.

CDR3 bases: TGCAGCGTTCGTCGTGGGGGGAGCGGGACATTCGAGCAGTACTTC. As protein: CSVRRGGSGTFEQYF. This chain uses TRBV29-1 with TRBJ2-7; perhaps TRBD2 as D (7 bases). Trimming removed 5 bases at V and 6 bases at J, with 23 bases between. CDR3 size: 15 residues. Germline V CDR1 and CDR2: SQVTM, ANQGSEA.

This clonotype was observed a handful of times. The V call is TRBV7-3, the J call TRBJ1-5; TRBD1 is a possible D gene (5 bases). The CDR3 is 13 residues long. V lost 4 bases and J 7 bases, leaving 11 bases between the germline ends. Germline CDR1 SGHTA, CDR2 FQGTGA. For the CDR3, the DNA is TGTGCCAGCAGCTCCGGAACAGGCCAGCCCCAGCATTTT. It encodes CASSSGTGQPQHF.

This clonotype occurred many times. The rearrangement joins TRBV7-2 to TRBJ2-1, with TRBD2 matching 7 bases. Germline CDR1 reads SGHTA; CDR2 reads FQGNSA. The V and J ends lost 1 base and 12 bases, in that order; junction bases with no gene match: 12. This CDR3 has 15 residues. The CDR3 is CASSLERAGRPWQFF. The CDR3 DNA is TGTGCCAGCAGCTTAGAGCGAGCGGGAAGGCCGTGGCAGTTCTTC.

This clonotype was counted a few times. The V call is TRBV3-1, the J call TRBJ1-6; D gene ambiguous. Germline V gene sequence: CDR1 LGHDT, CDR2 YNNKEL (reference sequence). V was shortened by 2 bases and J by 7 bases, with 0 bases between the two germline ends. The length of the CDR3 is 11 residues. CDR3 nucleotide sequence: TGTGCCAGCAGCCAAAATTCACCCCTCCACTTT. Translation gives CASSQNSPLHF.

The rearrangement joins TRBV24-1 to TRBJ2-4, with 9 nucleotides matching TRBD1. From germline, CDR1 is KGHDR and CDR2 SFDVKD. This CDR3 region has 16 residues. The trim removed 4 bases at V and 6 bases at J, leaving 9 bases unmatched. Here the CDR3 DNA reads TGTGCCACCAGTGACTCGAGGACAGGGGAAGGAAACATTCAGTACTTC. This codes for CATSDSRTGEGNIQYF.

This clonotype was seen only a few times. The V call is TRBV28, the J call TRBJ2-6, with D maybe TRBD2 (6 bases). V lost 6 bases to trimming and J lost 0 bases, with 12 bases between them. The CDR3 length is 16 residues. Germline-derived CDR1 and CDR2 are MDHEN and SYDVKM. Written as DNA, the CDR3 is TGTGCCAGCAGGCGGGGACGTGCCTCTGGGGCCAACGTCCTGACTTTC. Translated: CASRRGRASGANVLTF. The full variable domain, with the rest looked up from reference TRBV28 and TRBJ2-6, is DVKVTQSSRYLVKRTGEKVFLECVQDMDHENMFWYRQDPGLGLRLIYFSYDVKMKEKGDIPEGYSVSREKKERFSLILESASTNQTSMYLCASRRGRASGANVLTFGAGSRLTVL.

This clonotype was seen more than once but under ten times. V is TRBV28 and J is TRBJ1-1, with a tentative D call TRBD1 (5 bases). The V end lost 4 bases, the J end lost 0 bases, and 12 bases lay between the germline ends. CDR1 and CDR2 from the germline V gene are MDHEN and SYDVKM. This CDR3 contains 15 residues. The CDR3 nucleotides are TGTGCCAGCAGTTGGGGGGTCACCATGAACACTGAAGCTTTCTTT. Translated, it gives CASSWGVTMNTEAFF.

The sample holds a few counts of this clonotype. V gene TRBV7-2 combines with J gene TRBJ2-7, with 7 positions matching TRBD2. The CDR3 length is 14 residues. Germline CDR1 SGHTA, CDR2 FQGNSA. V gave up 1 base and J gave up 6 bases; unmatched junction bases: 6. CDR3 in amino acids: CASSLDAGAREQYF. The CDR3 bases are TGTGCCAGCAGCTTAGATGCGGGAGCTCGCGAGCAGTACTTC.

This clonotype came up a few times. The chain carries TRBV29-1 and TRBJ2-3; D is perhaps TRBD1 or TRBD2 (5 bases each). The CDR3 spans 14 residues. Germline loops: CDR1 SQVTM, CDR2 ANQGSEA. The CDR3 sequence is CRAQVGTERPMQYF. The CDR3 DNA sequence: TGCAGAGCGCAAGTCGGGACGGAGCGACCAATGCAGTATTTT.

V and J are TRBV7-2 and TRBJ2-7, with TRBD2 identical over 8 bases. With 5 bases clipped from V and 7 bases from J, the junction kept 10 bases outside the gene matches. This CDR3 contains 14 residues. CDR1 is SGHTA, CDR2 FQGNSA, per germline. CDR3 DNA: TGTGCCAGCAGCAACAGCGGGAGTGTGTTTGAGCAGTACTTC. As protein: CASSNSGSVFEQYF.